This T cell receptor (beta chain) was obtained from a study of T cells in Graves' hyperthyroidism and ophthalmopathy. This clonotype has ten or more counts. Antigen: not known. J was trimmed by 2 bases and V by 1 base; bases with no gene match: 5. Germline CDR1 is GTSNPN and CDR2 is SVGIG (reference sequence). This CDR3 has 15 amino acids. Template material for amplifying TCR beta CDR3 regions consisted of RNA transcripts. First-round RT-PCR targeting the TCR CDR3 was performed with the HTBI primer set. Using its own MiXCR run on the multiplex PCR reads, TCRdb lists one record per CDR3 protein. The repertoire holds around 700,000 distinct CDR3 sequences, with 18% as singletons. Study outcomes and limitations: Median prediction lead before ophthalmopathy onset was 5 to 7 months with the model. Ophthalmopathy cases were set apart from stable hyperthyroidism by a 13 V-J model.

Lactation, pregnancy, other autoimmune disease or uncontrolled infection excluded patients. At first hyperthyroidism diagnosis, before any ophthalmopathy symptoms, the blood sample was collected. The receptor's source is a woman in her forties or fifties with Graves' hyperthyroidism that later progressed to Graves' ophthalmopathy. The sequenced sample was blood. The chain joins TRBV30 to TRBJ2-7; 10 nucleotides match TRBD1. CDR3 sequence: CAWSDRQGAPYEQYF. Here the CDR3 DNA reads TGTGCCTGGAGTGACAGACAGGGGGCCCCCTACGAGCAGTACTTC. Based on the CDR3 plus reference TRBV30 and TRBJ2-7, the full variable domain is SQTIHQWPATLVQPVGSPLSLECTVEGTSNPNLYWYRQAAGRGLQLLFYSVGIGQISSEVPQNLSASRPQDRQFILSSKKLLLSDSGFYLCAWSDRQGAPYEQYFGPGTRLTVT.